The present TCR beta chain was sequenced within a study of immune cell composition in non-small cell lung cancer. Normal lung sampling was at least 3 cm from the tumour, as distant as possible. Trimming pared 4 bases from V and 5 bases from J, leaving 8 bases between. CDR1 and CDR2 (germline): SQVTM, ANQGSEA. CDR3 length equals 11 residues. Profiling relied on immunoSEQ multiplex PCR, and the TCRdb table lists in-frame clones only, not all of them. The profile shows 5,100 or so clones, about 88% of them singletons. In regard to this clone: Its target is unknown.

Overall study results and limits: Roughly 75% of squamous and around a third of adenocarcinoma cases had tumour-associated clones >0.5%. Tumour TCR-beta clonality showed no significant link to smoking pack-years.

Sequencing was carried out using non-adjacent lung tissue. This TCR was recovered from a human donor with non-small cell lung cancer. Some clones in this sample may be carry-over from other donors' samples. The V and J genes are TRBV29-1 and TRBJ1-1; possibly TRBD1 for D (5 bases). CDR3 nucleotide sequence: TGCAGCGTTGTAGGGGTGACTGAAGCTTTCTTT. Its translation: CSVVGVTEAFF.